The entry that follows covers one T cell receptor (beta chain) sequence. The antigen is not known. An end of the junction does not agree with germline; a read error may underlie this. The CDR3 totals 13 residues. Germline-derived CDR1 and CDR2 are MDHEN and SYDVKM. The sample originates from a study of cytomegalovirus exposure and HLA in healthy donors. Overall study results and limits: Presence/absence analyses supposed approximately even sequencing depth among donors. With high specificity and sensitivity, the classifier reportedly diagnosed cytomegalovirus status. Fewer N-insertions than the roughly 600-donor mean were reportedly shown by an Asian-associated ancestry cluster in a later analysis.

Primers: 60 Vbeta forward and 13 Jbeta reverse. Source study methods: As a later analysis found, there were 70 million to 100 million unique TCR beta chains, of which roughly 11 million were shared. Sequenced by immunoSEQ multiplex PCR; TCRdb stores in-frame clones only, minus some. The D gene and trimming were derived from the DNA, and the V and J assignments and clone size from that table. The sample shows about 98,000 clones, around 80% of them seen only once. Sequenced material: PBMCs. The sequence came from a man in his forties or fifties in good health and CMV-seronegative. The chain employs TRBV28 and TRBJ1-1; TRBD1 might be the D (6 bases). The CDR3 DNA is TGTGCCAGCAGTGGGGGCAGGGGCCGTGAAACTTTCTTT. This codes for CASSGGRGRETFF.